This T cell receptor (beta chain) was found in a study of T cell repertoires in cytomegalovirus infection (dated by TCRdb to between 2018 and 2021). For context, the study as a whole: Alongside well-studied HLA-B-restricted epitopes, the peptide stimulations were aimed at recently identified HLA-C-restricted CMV epitopes, whose presentation resists viral immunomodulation. Donor HLA type was relevant to the analysis, because carriage of CMV infection together with the matching HLA type was indicated by public TCR beta signatures.

Sequencing was carried out with an Illumina HiSeq 1500. TCRdb cleaned the public reads at Q25 with fastp, built clones with MiXCR and kept in-frame beta chains. CDR3 protein duplicates are merged, each entry listing the most common genes and DNA. In all, the sample holds hundreds of thousands of distinct CDR3 sequences, and roughly 30% of those were seen once. Jointly, the top ten make up 15% to 20% of the sample. This sample's treatment or condition label indicates: in vitro stimulation with specific CMV peptide epitopes to enrich CMV-specific T cells. Concerning this clonotype: The antigen this receptor binds is unknown. The sample holds no much larger clone one base away, and base qualities are not on file.

A distance of 7 bases separates the germline ends of V and J, which lose 1 base and 3 bases respectively. The germline V gene provides CDR1 SGHAT and CDR2 FQNNGV. Inclusive of the bounding cysteine and phenylalanine, the CDR3 is 13 residues long. This entry keeps only the CDR3 DNA: 39 bases, framed from base 1. The paper as a whole reports these results and caveats: In both this cohort and an independent cohort of approximately 350 donors, the cumulative frequency of public TCR beta family members distinguished carriers of CMV infection plus the relevant HLA type. In the ex vivo response, HLA-C-restricted CMV-specific TCR beta clonotypes were dominant, and in two of eight donors the single most frequent clonotype came from this HLA-C-restricted group.

This material consisted of cultured PBMCs, taken from culture after CMV antigen stimulation. This sequence originates from a human donor in good health (CMV status not recorded). Some clones in this sample may be carry-over from other donors' samples. The sequence joins TRBV11-2 to TRBJ2-7; the D gene identity is not certain. The CDR3 is CASSLGELYEQYF. The DNA is TGTGCCAGCAGCTTAGGCGAGCTCTACGAGCAGTACTTC. Reference TRBV11-2 and TRBJ2-7 genes cover what lies past the CDR3, so the full variable domain is EAGVAQSPRYKIIEKRQSVAFWCNPISGHATLYWYQQILGQGPKLLIQFQNNGVVDDSQLPKDRFSAERLKGVDSTLKIQPAKLEDSAVYLCASSLGELYEQYFGPGTRLTVT.